This T cell receptor beta chain was sequenced in a study of T cells in Graves' hyperthyroidism and ophthalmopathy (dated by TCRdb to 2018 to 2020). Concerning the study at large: Peripheral blood was collected at initial diagnosis, before any treatment. The roughly 94 discovery patients were randomly split 7:3 into training and test sets. In more than 5 Graves' hyperthyroidism patients, the study also compared T-cell repertoires from thyroid tissue with T-cell repertoires from blood. Following sampling, methimazole starting at 30 mg daily was given to hyperthyroidism patients, and high-dose intravenous methylprednisolone was given to ophthalmopathy patients. To identify TCR V-J signatures that set the groups apart, the researchers used a discovery cohort of about a hundred patients, made up of roughly 40 with Graves' ophthalmopathy and 57 with stable Graves' hyperthyroidism. An independent validation cohort of 18 to 20 hyperthyroidism patients and approximately 15 patients who later progressed to ophthalmopathy tested prospective prediction of ophthalmopathy. According to the paper, TCR Vbeta CDR3 sequencing was carried out on approximately 140 peripheral blood samples, which came from over 40 ophthalmopathy, around 74 hyperthyroidism and 17 progressor patients.

In the case of this clonotype: Its antigen is currently not known. No quality values exist for individual bases; no much larger clone is one base distant.

Study-level results and caveats: No statistical method was used to fix the sample size in advance, and group allocation was not hidden from the investigators. A 13 V-J signature model separated ophthalmopathy from stable hyperthyroidism, with 87.88% sensitivity and just under 84% specificity in cross-validation and 80%/75% in testing. In validation, progression to ophthalmopathy was predicted by the model with 70.59% sensitivity and under 85% specificity, a median of 6.5 months before onset. Blood samples also contained most of the expanded thyroid clonotypes (frequency above 0.001), which suggests that blood repertoires may reflect thyroid immune responses.

The germline V and J ends show losses of 4 bases and 2 bases respectively, and no gene match explains 7 bases of the junction. The CDR3 runs 15 residues from the cysteine to the phenylalanine. CDR3 DNA is the only sequence kept; it has 45 bases, read in frame from the first base. Based on the germline V gene (reference sequence), the CDR1 and CDR2 sequences are SEHNR and FQNEAQ. Graves' hyperthyroidism was defined as stable when no progression to ophthalmopathy occurred over 18 months of follow-up. Hyperthyroidism patients were newly diagnosed, with disease duration under 2 months, and aged 18 to 65 years. The study excluded patients with uncontrolled infections, other autoimmune diseases, pregnancy or lactation. Diagnoses were based on clinical symptoms, serum thyroxine and TRAb, thyroid ultrasound and orbital computed tomography. Ficoll-Paque density gradient centrifugation was used to isolate PBMCs from 9.5 to 10 ml of fresh peripheral blood. Total RNA was extracted with Trizol reagent, and quality was checked on an Agilent 2100 Bioanalyzer.

TCR beta CDR3 regions were amplified from RNA transcripts. The first round of RT-PCR for the TCR CDR3 was performed with the HTBI primer set and the Qiagen OneStep RT-PCR kit. The libraries were constructed in a second round of multiplex PCR and then size-selected and purified. The libraries were sequenced on an Illumina HiSeq2000 using paired-end 100 bp reads. On the study's bioinformatics: SOAPnuke was used to process the raw data, throwing out any read that contained adapters or uncalled bases, had a mean Phred below 15, or lacked an exact constant-primer or identifier match. COPE v1.2.5 was used to merge the high-quality paired reads, and each unique nucleotide sequence was defined as a clonotype. MiTCR v1.1 was used to align the clonotypes against IMGT TRBV, TRBD and TRBJ reference segments. Only V-J combinations with frequency above 0.0001, covering 99% to 99.2% of repertoires, were analysed. The TCS score was defined as F50 (clonal expansion) divided by E x V (chaos), with BLOSUM62-based TCRdist calculated between CDR3 peptides within each V-J. Welch's t-statistics and random forest reduced just over 500 V-J features to 10 to 15, which were used in a naive Bayes classifier (R e1071). Thyroid-blood repertoire similarity was quantified with the Morisita-Horn index. Using fastp trimming at Q25 and MiXCR clonotype assembly, TCRdb reanalyzed the public sequencing data and kept in-frame beta chains. A single entry per CDR3 protein holds the most common genes and DNA from its merged rows. What appears here as the V and J calls and clone size reflects TCRdb's work, not the paper's. The sample table lists hundreds of thousands of distinct CDR3 sequences, 35% to 40% of them with a count of one. The ten largest clones take up approximately 10% of the sample.

The clonotype comes from a man younger than 35 with Graves' hyperthyroidism. The sequence joins TRBV7-9 to TRBJ2-7, and TRBD1 aligns with 8 junction nucleotides. Sequencing was carried out using blood. The CDR3 in this case is CASSSSRGQAYEQYF. The DNA reads TGTGCCAGCAGCTCCTCCAGGGGGCAGGCCTACGAGCAGTACTTC. Reference TRBV7-9 and TRBJ2-7 genes cover what lies past the CDR3, so the full variable domain is DTGVSQNPRHKITKRGQNVTFRCDPISEHNRLYWYRQTLGQGPEFLTYFQNEAQLEKSRLLSDRFSAERPKGSFSTLEIQRTEQGDSAMYLCASSSSRGQAYEQYFGPGTRLTVT.